The clone carrying this T cell receptor (beta chain) showed up many times. What it binds is unknown. Noted time point: newly diagnosed GD, antithyroid drugs for less than 3 months. PBMC RNA was the source of the TCR library. Arm-PCR of CDR3 regions and iRepertoire HTBI primers were used to build TCR beta libraries. A single record per CDR3 protein comes from TCRdb applying MiXCR to the multiplex PCR reads. Among 360,000 or so distinct CDR3 sequences, 16% were seen once, and the ten largest hold 25% to 30%. This sample is drawn from a study of regulatory T cells in long-lasting Graves disease. Study-level findings and limits: Newly diagnosed Graves' patients exceeded persistent ones in TCR diversity.

J was trimmed by 5 bases and V by 4 bases; bases with no gene match: 8. Germline V gene lookup returns CDR1 SGDLS and CDR2 YYNGEE. This CDR3 spans 14 amino acids. This sample was also put to use in a study of T cells in Graves' hyperthyroidism and ophthalmopathy. From that study: First-round RT-PCR of the TCR CDR3 relied on the HTBI primer set.

This TCR came from a man in his forties with Graves disease. The sequencing used peripheral blood mononuclear cells (PBMCs), collected at new diagnosis, from a patient treated with antithyroid drugs. J is TRBJ2-5 and V is TRBV9, with 7 bases matching TRBD1. The DNA for the CDR3 is TGTGCCAGCAGCACCCCGGAAGGGGGCGAGACCCAGTACTTC. Translated: CASSTPEGGETQYF.